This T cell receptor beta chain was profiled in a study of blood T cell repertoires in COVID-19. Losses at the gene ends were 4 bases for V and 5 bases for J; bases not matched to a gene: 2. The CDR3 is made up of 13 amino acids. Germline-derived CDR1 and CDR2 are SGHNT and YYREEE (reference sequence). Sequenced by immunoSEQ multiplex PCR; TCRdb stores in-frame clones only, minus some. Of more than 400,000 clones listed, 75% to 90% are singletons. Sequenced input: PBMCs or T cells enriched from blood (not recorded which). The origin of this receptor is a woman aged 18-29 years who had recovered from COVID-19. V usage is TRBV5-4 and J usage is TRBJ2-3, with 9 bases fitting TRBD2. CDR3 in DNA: TGTGCCAGCAGCCTTAGCGGGGGAGATACGCAGTATTTT. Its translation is CASSLSGGDTQYF.